Described below is a single T cell receptor beta chain sequence and its context. The Seattle site enrolled patients during active infection and followed them longitudinally. Original handling: It was from reference gene primer amplification that nucleated cell counts were estimated. Sequenced by immunoSEQ multiplex PCR; TCRdb stores in-frame clones only, minus some. That table furnishes V, J and clone size, whereas the DNA furnished D and trimming. The table has around 58,000 clones, approximately 88% seen once. This record belongs to a study of blood T cell repertoires in COVID-19. The germline V gene has CDR1 LNHDA and CDR2 SQIVND (reference sequence). The CDR3 loop spans 16 amino acids. The ends were cut back, 1 base at V and 2 bases at J, with 12 bases in the middle.

Sequences were obtained from peripheral blood. This clonotype was sampled from a woman aged 55-70 years with COVID-19, enrolled during active disease. The gene calls are TRBV19 and TRBJ2-1, with TRBD1 as a possible D gene (6 bases). The CDR3 bases are TGTGCCAGTAGTATAGGCGGGCCAGGGGCCTACAATGAGCAGTTCTTC. This translates into CASSIGGPGAYNEQFF.